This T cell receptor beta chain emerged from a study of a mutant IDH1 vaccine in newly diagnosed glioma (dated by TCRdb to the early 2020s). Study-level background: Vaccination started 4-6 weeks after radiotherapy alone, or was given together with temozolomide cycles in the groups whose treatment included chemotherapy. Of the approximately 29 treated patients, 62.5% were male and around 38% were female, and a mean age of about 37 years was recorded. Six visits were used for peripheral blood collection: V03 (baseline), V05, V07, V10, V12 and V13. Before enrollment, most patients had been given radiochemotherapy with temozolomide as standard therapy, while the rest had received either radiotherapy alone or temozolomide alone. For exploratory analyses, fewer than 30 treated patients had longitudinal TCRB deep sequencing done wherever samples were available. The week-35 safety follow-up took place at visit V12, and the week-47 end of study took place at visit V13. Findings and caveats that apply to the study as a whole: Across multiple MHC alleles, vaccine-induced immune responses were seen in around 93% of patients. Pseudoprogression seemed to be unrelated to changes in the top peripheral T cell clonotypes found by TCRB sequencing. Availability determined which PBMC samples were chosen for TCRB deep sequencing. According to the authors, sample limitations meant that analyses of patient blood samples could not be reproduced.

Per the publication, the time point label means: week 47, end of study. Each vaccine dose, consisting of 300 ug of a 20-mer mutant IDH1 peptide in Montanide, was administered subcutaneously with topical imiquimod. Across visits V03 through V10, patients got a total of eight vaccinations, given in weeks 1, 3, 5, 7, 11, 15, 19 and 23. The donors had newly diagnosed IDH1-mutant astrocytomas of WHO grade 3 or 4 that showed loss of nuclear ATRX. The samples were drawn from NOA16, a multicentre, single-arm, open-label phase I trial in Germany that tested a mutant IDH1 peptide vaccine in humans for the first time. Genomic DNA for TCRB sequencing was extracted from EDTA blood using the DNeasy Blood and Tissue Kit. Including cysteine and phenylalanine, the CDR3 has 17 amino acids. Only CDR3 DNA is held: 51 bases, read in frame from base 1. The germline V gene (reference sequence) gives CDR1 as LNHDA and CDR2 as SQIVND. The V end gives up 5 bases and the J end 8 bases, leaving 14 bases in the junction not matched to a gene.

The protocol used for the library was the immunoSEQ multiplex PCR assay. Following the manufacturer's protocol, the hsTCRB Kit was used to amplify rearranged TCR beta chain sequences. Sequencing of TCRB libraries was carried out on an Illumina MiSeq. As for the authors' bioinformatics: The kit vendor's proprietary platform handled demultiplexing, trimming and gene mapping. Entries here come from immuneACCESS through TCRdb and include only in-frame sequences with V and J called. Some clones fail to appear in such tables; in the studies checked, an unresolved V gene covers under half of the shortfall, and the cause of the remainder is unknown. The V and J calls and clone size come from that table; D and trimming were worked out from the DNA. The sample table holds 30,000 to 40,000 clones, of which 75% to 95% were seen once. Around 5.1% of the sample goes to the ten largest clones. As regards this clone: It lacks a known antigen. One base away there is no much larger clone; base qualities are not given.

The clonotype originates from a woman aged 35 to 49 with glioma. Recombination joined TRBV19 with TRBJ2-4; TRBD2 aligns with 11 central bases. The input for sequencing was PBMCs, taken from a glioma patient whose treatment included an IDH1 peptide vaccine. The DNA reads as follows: TGTGCCAGTAGTTTCGCGGTCATTAGCGGGGGGGCGGACATTCAGTACTTC. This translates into CASSFAVISGGADIQYF.